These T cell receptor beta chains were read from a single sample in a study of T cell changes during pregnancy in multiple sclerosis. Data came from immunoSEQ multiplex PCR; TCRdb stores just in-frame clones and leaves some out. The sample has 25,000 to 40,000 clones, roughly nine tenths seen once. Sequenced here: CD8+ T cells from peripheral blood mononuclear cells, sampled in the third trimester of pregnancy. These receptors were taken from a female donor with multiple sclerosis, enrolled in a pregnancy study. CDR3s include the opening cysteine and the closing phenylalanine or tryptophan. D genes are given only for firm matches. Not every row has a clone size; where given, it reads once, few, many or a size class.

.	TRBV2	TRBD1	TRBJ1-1	TGTGCCAGCAGTGAAGGCACTCTGGGGACAGGTTTAAGGGCATACACTGAAGCTTTCTTT	CASSEGTLGTGLRAYTEAFF
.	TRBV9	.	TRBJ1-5	TGTGCCAGCAGCGTAAGTGGAGGGGTCAATCAGCCCCAGCATTTT	CASSVSGGVNQPQHF
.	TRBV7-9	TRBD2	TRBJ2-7	TGTGCCAGCAGCTTAGGGGGCGGTGCGGGGGGCCCTTCCTACGAGCAGTACTTC	CASSLGGGAGGPSYEQYF
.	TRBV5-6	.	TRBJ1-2	TGTGCCAGCACCTCTCAAGGGACATGGTATGGCTACACCTTC	CASTSQGTWYGYTF
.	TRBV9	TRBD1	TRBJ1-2	TGTGCCAGCAGCCCCAGGGGGCGAGATGGCTACACCTTC	CASSPRGRDGYTF
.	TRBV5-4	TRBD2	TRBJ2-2	TGTGCCAGCAGCTTTCGGCGGGAGGTAAACACCGGGGAGCTGTTTTTT	CASSFRREVNTGELFF
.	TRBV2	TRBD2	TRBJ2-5	TGTGCCAGCGGGTGGACTAGCGGGGGGGCGACGGAAGAGACCCAGTACTTC	CASGWTSGGATEETQYF
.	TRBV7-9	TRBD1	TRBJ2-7	TGTGCCAGCAGCACCCCGGGACAGGGAGCTTACGAGCAGTACTTC	CASSTPGQGAYEQYF
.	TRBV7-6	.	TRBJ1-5	TGTGCCAGCAGCTTAGCCCCGGGCAGGGGCGATCAGCCCCAGCATTTT	CASSLAPGRGDQPQHF
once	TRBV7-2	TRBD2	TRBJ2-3	TGTGCCAGCAGCCTGTGGACTAGCGGGAGGAGGGCAGATACGCAGTATTTT	CASSLWTSGRRADTQYF
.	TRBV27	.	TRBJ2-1	TGTGCCAGCAGTTTAGGCAGGTACAATGAGCAGTTCTTC	CASSLGRYNEQFF
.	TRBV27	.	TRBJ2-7	TGTGCCAGCAGTCCGAGACCCGACAGGCCCCACTGGTACGAGCAGTACTTC	CASSPRPDRPHWYEQYF
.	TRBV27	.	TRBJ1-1	TGTGCCAGCAGTTTAATCGGGAACACTGAAGCTTTCTTT	CASSLIGNTEAFF
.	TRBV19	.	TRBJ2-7	TGTGCCAGTAGTATAGGGAGCCACTCCTACGAGCAGTACTTC	CASSIGSHSYEQYF